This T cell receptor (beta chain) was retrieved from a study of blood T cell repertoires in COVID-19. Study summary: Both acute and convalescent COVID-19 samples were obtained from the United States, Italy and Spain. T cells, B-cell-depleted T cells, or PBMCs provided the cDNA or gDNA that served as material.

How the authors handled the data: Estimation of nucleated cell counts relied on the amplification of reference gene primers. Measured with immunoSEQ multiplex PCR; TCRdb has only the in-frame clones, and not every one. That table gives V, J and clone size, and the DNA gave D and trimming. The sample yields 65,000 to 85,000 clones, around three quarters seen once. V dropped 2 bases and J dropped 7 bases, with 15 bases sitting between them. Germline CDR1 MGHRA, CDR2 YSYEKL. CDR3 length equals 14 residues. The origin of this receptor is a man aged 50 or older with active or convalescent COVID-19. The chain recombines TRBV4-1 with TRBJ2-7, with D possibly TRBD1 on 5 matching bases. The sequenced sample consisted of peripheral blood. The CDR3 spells CASSQNPGMREQYF. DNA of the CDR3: TGCGCCAGCAGCCAAAACCCAGGGATGAGGGAGCAGTACTTC.